Below are 26 T cell receptor beta chains sequenced from a single sample in a study of beta chain features in type 1 diabetes. All of the isolated RNA was reverse transcribed, so expressed TCRB transcripts were sequenced. TCRdb's table, derived via immunoSEQ multiplex PCR, lists solely in-frame clones and lacks some. The data contain fewer than 900,000 clones, about 17% of them seen just once; the ten biggest clones take up 0.023%. Sequences were obtained from naive CD4+ T cells from blood. These receptors came from a woman aged 18 to 35 in good health.

The rearrangement joins TRBV28 to TRBJ1-2; no clear D gene. Germline CDR1 MDHEN, CDR2 SYDVKM. The ends were cut back, 3 bases at V and 4 bases at J, with 3 bases in the middle. The CDR3 loop spans 11 amino acids. The CDR3 coding sequence is TGTGCCAGCAGTTTTTTCTATGGCTACACCTTC. Residues: CASSFFYGYTF.

This clone was seen a few times. J is TRBJ2-2 and V is TRBV18; D might be TRBD1 (5 bases). Germline CDR1 KGHSH, CDR2 LQKENI. There are 14 residues in the CDR3. Deletions cut 5 bases from V and 1 base from J, with 8 bases between. CDR3 sequence reads: CASSNGQNTGELFF. DNA of the CDR3: TGTGCCAGCTCAAACGGACAGAACACCGGGGAGCTGTTTTTT. Full variable domain (remainder filled in from reference TRBV18 and TRBJ2-2): NAGVMQNPRHLVRRRGQEARLRCSPMKGHSHVYWYRQLPEEGLKFMVYLQKENIIDESGMPKERFSAEFPKEGPSILRIQQVVRGDSAAYFCASSNGQNTGELFFGEGSRLTVL.

The table lists this clone with many counts. This sequence joins TRBV4-3 and TRBJ1-4; D call uncertain. CDR3 length equals 13 residues. Germline-derived CDR1 and CDR2 are LGHNA and YSLEER. V was pared by 1 base and J by 11 bases, with 11 bases between. The CDR3 loop reads CASSQAGREKLFF. The CDR3 coding sequence is TGCGCCAGCAGCCAAGCCGGGCGTGAGAAACTGTTTTTT.

V gene TRBV28 combines with J gene TRBJ1-2; the D gene is possibly TRBD1 (5 bases). Trimming left V 3 bases short and J 6 bases short, with 14 bases between. The germline V gene has CDR1 MDHEN and CDR2 SYDVKM. CDR3 length equals 14 residues. In DNA form, the CDR3 reads TGTGCCAGCAGTTTGGGCAGGGAGACCGATGGCTACACCTTC. It yields the protein CASSLGRETDGYTF.

A few counts support this clone. This rearrangement joins TRBV6-6 to TRBJ2-7, with no clear D. Per the germline V gene, CDR1 is MNHNY and CDR2 is SVGAGI (reference sequence). V lost 0 bases and J lost 2, with 11 bases in between. This CDR3 comprises 15 residues. The CDR3 bases are TGTGCCAGCAGTTACTCATTTCAGTACGCCTACGAGCAGTACTTC. This codes for CASSYSFQYAYEQYF.

CDR3 sequence reads: CASSYYPGELFF. CDR3 DNA: TGTGCCAGCAGTTACTACCCTGGGGAGCTGTTTTTT. V gene TRBV6-5 combines with J gene TRBJ2-2; D unresolved. Germline V gene lookup returns CDR1 MNHEY and CDR2 SVGAGI. Between the trimmed V and J ends, which lost 1 base and 8 bases, there was a span of 5 bases. This CDR3 is built from 12 residues.

This clone occurred a few times. This rearrangement joins TRBV5-1 to TRBJ2-7; D is unclear. This CDR3 spans 15 amino acids. V was pared by 0 bases and J by 1 base, with 11 bases between. From germline, CDR1 is SGHRS and CDR2 YFSETQ. DNA for the CDR3: TGCGCCAGCAGCTTGGCCCCTATACTTTCCTACGAGCAGTACTTC. Its translation is CASSLAPILSYEQYF.

The J gene is TRBJ2-7, the V gene TRBV5-6; TRBD2 might be the D (7 bases). The CDR3 runs 17 residues. Germline V gene data show CDR1 as SGHDT and CDR2 as YYEEEE. Trimming took 1 base from V and 4 from J, leaving 21 bases between them. The CDR3 loop is CASSLFRGEGLSYEQYF. In DNA, the CDR3 is TGTGCCAGCAGCTTGTTTAGGGGGGAGGGCCTGAGTTACGAGCAGTACTTC.

Note on this clone: Different DNA sequences within this sample yield the same CDR3. This chain connects TRBV6-5 to TRBJ1-1; D gene uncertain. The CDR3 has 14 amino acids. V lost 2 bases to trimming and J lost 1 base, with 8 bases between them. Per the germline V gene, CDR1 is MNHEY and CDR2 is SVGAGI. The CDR3 protein is CASSYRRENTEAFF. CDR3 in DNA: TGTGCCAGCAGTTACCGTCGGGAGAACACTGAAGCTTTCTTT.

This chain joins TRBV18 and TRBJ2-3; D remains ambiguous. Trimming shortened V by 4 bases and J by 3 bases, and 8 bases separated the two germline ends. The CDR3 sequence is 13 residues long. The germline V gene encodes CDR1 KGHSH and CDR2 LQKENI. The CDR3 bases are TGTGCCAGCTCACGCGACGAAACAGATACGCAGTATTTT. Translation gives CASSRDETDTQYF.

This clone was detected a few times. V usage is TRBV29-1 and J usage is TRBJ2-1, with TRBD2 matching over 8 bases. This CDR3 has 17 residues. Germline CDR1 reads SQVTM; CDR2 reads ANQGSEA. Trimming cost V 5 bases and J 5 bases; bases outside gene matches: 17. The CDR3 loop is CSVSNPRLSGGDNEQFF. CDR3 sequence (DNA): TGCAGCGTTTCAAACCCACGACTAAGCGGGGGTGACAATGAGCAGTTCTTC.

This clone was seen a few times. The V and J genes are TRBV10-3 and TRBJ2-7; 8 bases fit TRBD1. Germline V CDR1 and CDR2: ENHRY, SYGVKD. The junction had 8 bases not matched to a gene; V was cut back by 6 bases and J by 4 bases. The CDR3 runs to 14 residues. In nucleotides, the CDR3 is TGTGCCATCAGCCCCGACGGACAGGGTTACGAGCAGTACTTC. It translates to CAISPDGQGYEQYF.

The chain is built from TRBV5-1 and TRBJ2-5; TRBD1 aligns across 7 bases. V shed 5 bases, J shed 5 bases, and the junction held 0 bases outside the gene matches. CDR1 and CDR2 (germline): SGHRS, YFSETQ. The CDR3 has 11 residues. This CDR3 is CASRDRETQYF. CDR3 nucleotides: TGCGCCAGCAGGGACAGGGAGACCCAGTACTTC.

The CDR3, as DNA: TGTGCCAGCTCACCACGATCGGGTGCTGAAGCTTTCTTT. Translated: CASSPRSGAEAFF. This chain links TRBV18 with TRBJ1-1; D ambiguous. V was pared by 1 base and J by 6 bases, with 9 bases between. CDR1 is KGHSH and CDR2 is LQKENI in the germline V gene. The CDR3 covers 13 residues.

The chain combines TRBV29-1 with TRBJ2-5; the match to TRBD2 covers 10 bases. V lost 3 bases to trimming and J lost 7 bases; unmatched junction nucleotides: 8. This CDR3 is built from 14 residues. CDR1 and CDR2 (germline): SQVTM, ANQGSEA. This CDR3 reads CSVDTSGRARTQYF. The CDR3 DNA sequence: TGCAGCGTTGATACAAGCGGGAGGGCCCGGACCCAGTACTTC.

This clone was found a few times. This chain connects TRBV7-9 to TRBJ2-7; D possibly corresponds to TRBD2 (6 bases). Trimming cost V 5 bases and J 4 bases, with 12 bases left between them. From germline, CDR1 is SEHNR and CDR2 FQNEAQ (reference sequence). CDR3 size: 13 residues. In DNA, the CDR3 is TGTGCCAGCAGCCCGGGGACTGATTACGAGCAGTACTTC. Translation gives CASSPGTDYEQYF.

The chain has TRBV2 and TRBJ1-5; 11 nucleotides match TRBD1. Germline V lookup: CDR1 SNHLY, CDR2 FYNNEI. The CDR3 totals 17 residues. V trimming: 2 bases; J trimming: 6 bases; junction bases outside the gene matches: 9. The CDR3 region is CASSERSGQGVGQPQHF. The CDR3 DNA reads as TGTGCCAGCAGTGAAAGGTCGGGACAGGGGGTCGGTCAGCCCCAGCATTTT.

This clone was detected only a few times. The CDR3 coding sequence is TGTGCCAGCCTAATCCAGGAATGGAACACTGAAGCTTTCTTT. Its translation: CASLIQEWNTEAFF. The rearrangement links TRBV2 to TRBJ1-1; D is uncertain. The germline V gene has CDR1 SNHLY and CDR2 FYNNEI. This CDR3 has 14 residues. The ends were cut back, 8 bases at V and 1 base at J, with 14 bases in the middle.

This clone was recorded a few times. This chain joins TRBV7-3 and TRBJ2-1, with TRBD2 matching over 7 bases. Germline V lookup: CDR1 SGHTA, CDR2 FQGTGA. Trimming removed 1 base from V and 6 bases from J; junction bases left unmatched: 6. The CDR3 contains 15 residues. CDR3 DNA: TGTGCCAGCAGCTTAATGGGGGAGGGCCTCAATGAGCAGTTCTTC. This encodes CASSLMGEGLNEQFF.

This clone came up a few times. Here the CDR3 reads CASSVTGNEKLFF. In nucleotides, the CDR3 is TGTGCCAGCAGCGTAACAGGGAATGAAAAACTGTTTTTT. The chain uses TRBV6-6 and TRBJ1-4; tentative D call: TRBD1 (6 bases). The germline CDR1 and CDR2 sequences are MNHNY and SVGAGI (reference sequence). The CDR3 runs to 13 residues. Trimming stripped 6 bases from V and 5 bases from J, with 10 bases between.

The chain has TRBV28 and TRBJ2-4, with TRBD2 as a possible D gene (6 bases). The CDR3 contains 14 residues. V dropped 6 bases and J dropped 15 bases, with 24 bases sitting between them. Germline-derived CDR1 and CDR2 are MDHEN and SYDVKM. The CDR3, as DNA: TGTGCCAGCAGCCCTGGGACTTCAGATAAACGCCGGTACTTC. This gives the protein CASSPGTSDKRRYF.

There are a few counts of this clone. The same CDR3 can be traced to other DNA sequences in this sample. The genes are TRBV29-1 and TRBJ1-3; no firm D call. The V and J ends lost 4 bases and 0 bases respectively, with 4 bases between them. Germline CDR1 and CDR2: SQVTM and ANQGSEA. The CDR3 is made up of 12 amino acids. Here the CDR3 DNA reads TGCAGCGTTGCTGGCTCTGGAAACACCATATATTTT. Its translation is CSVAGSGNTIYF.

The chain is built from TRBV7-9 and TRBJ2-7; TRBD2 aligns across 8 bases. V shed 7 bases and J 2 bases; nucleotides not matched to a gene: 13. The CDR3 contains 16 residues. Germline CDR1 and CDR2: SEHNR and FQNEAQ (reference sequence). For the CDR3, the DNA is TGTGCCAGCAACAAGGTCGGAGTAGCGGGACCCTACGAGCAGTACTTC. It encodes CASNKVGVAGPYEQYF.

This clone was counted a few times. The chain has TRBV7-2 and TRBJ2-7, with TRBD2 identical over 8 bases. This CDR3 comprises 15 residues. CDR1 is SGHTA and CDR2 is FQGNSA in the germline V gene. The V and J ends lost 8 bases and 3 bases, in that order; junction bases with no gene match: 12. The CDR3, as DNA: TGTGCCAGCTCCACCAGCGGGGGAGTCCTCTACGAGCAGTACTTC. This gives the protein CASSTSGGVLYEQYF.

In this sample, this clone turned up a few times. The V gene is TRBV10-3, the J gene TRBJ2-3; 8 nucleotides agree with TRBD2. The V and J ends lost 4 bases and 3 bases, in that order; junction bases with no gene match: 3. Germline CDR1 reads ENHRY; CDR2 reads SYGVKD. The CDR3 covers 14 residues. Here the CDR3 reads CAISVTSGTDTQYF. CDR3 DNA sequence: TGTGCCATCAGTGTTACTAGCGGAACAGATACGCAGTATTTT.

This clone was picked up a small number of times. This chain joins TRBV11-3 and TRBJ2-3; TRBD2 agrees at 10 bases. Germline assignment: CDR1 SGHNT and CDR2 YENEEA. The CDR3 is 16 residues long. Trimming removed 8 bases from V and 1 base from J; junction bases left unmatched: 9. This CDR3 reads CASCGAGGRGTDTQYF. CDR3 DNA sequence: TGTGCCAGCTGTGGAGCGGGAGGGAGGGGCACAGATACGCAGTATTTT. The full variable domain, rest sourced from reference TRBV11-3 and TRBJ2-3, is EAGVVQSPRYKIIEKKQPVAFWCNPISGHNTLYWYLQNLGQGPELLIRYENEEAVDDSQLPKDRFSAERLKGVDSTLKIQPAELGDSAVYLCASCGAGGRGTDTQYFGPGTRLTVL.